This T cell receptor beta chain derives from a study of shared clonotypes between healthy human individuals. Study-level findings and limits: The expectation was that sequencing depth would affect clonotype sharing among donors. A generally larger estimated richness was seen in naive subsets than in memory subsets.

In regard to this clone: Its antigen is still unknown. Different DNA sequences within this sample yield the same CDR3.

Germline CDR1 is MNHEY and CDR2 is SVGAGI. The CDR3 contains 14 residues. The V end lost 6 bases, the J end lost 0 bases, and 9 bases lay between the germline ends. Sequencing used immunoSEQ multiplex PCR; TCRdb keeps in-frame clones, though not all of them. Of some 2,400,000 clones listed, around 95% are singletons. The V gene is TRBV6-5, the J gene TRBJ1-5; possible D gene TRBD1, 6 bases. The sample consisted of naive CD4+ T cells sorted from blood. Subset meaning: CD45RA+ positively selected. The origin of this receptor is a man between 18 and 35 years old in good health. In DNA form, the CDR3 reads TGTGCCAGCAGCCCGGACAGTAGCAATCAGCCCCAGCATTTT. The encoded protein is CASSPDSSNQPQHF.